Listed here are 12 T cell receptor beta chains from one sample, sequenced in a study of T cells in Graves' hyperthyroidism and ophthalmopathy. TCR beta CDR3 region amplification was performed from RNA transcripts. Carried out on the TCR CDR3, a first-round RT-PCR used the HTBI primer set. A single record per CDR3 protein comes from TCRdb applying MiXCR to the multiplex PCR reads. The sample holds roughly 580,000 distinct CDR3 sequences, 46% seen once. The specimen was peripheral blood or thyroid tissue (not recorded which). These receptors were collected from a woman between 18 and 30 years old with Graves' hyperthyroidism.

V and J are TRBV10-3 and TRBJ2-5; 9 bases match TRBD1. The CDR3 contains 20 residues. Germline values: CDR1 ENHRY, CDR2 SYGVKD. The J segment lost 3 bases and the V segment lost 6 bases, leaving 23 bases of the junction unmatched. CDR3 DNA: TGTGCCATCAGCGGAAGACAAAACAGGGGGCTTAGGTTTTCGGAAGAGACCCAGTACTTC. Its translation is CAISGRQNRGLRFSEETQYF.

The chain is built from TRBV19 and TRBJ1-5, with 7 bases aligning to TRBD1. CDR1 is LNHDA, CDR2 SQIVND, per germline (reference sequence). CDR3 length equals 13 residues. With 6 bases clipped from V and 5 bases from J, the junction kept 4 bases outside the gene matches. CDR3 amino acids: CASSGTAHQPQHF. The CDR3, as DNA: TGTGCCAGTAGCGGGACAGCTCATCAGCCCCAGCATTTT.

The sample holds many counts of this clonotype. The chain combines TRBV15 with TRBJ1-5, with unresolved D. Germline CDR1 LNHNV, CDR2 YYDKDF (reference sequence). The CDR3 sequence is 12 residues long. The V end lost 0 bases, the J end lost 7 bases, and 4 bases lay between the germline ends. CDR3 region: CATSRDLQPQHF. The CDR3 DNA follows: TGTGCCACCAGCAGAGATCTCCAGCCCCAGCATTTT.

Ten or more counts support this clonotype. The V and J genes are TRBV2 and TRBJ2-5, with TRBD1 identical over 7 bases. CDR1 and CDR2 (germline): SNHLY, FYNNEI. There are 13 residues in the CDR3. After removal of 5 bases from V and 5 bases from J, the junction contained 5 bases not matched to a gene. The CDR3 spells CASSQGQVETQYF. The CDR3 DNA is TGTGCCAGCAGTCAAGGACAGGTTGAGACCCAGTACTTC.

This clonotype was found many times. The genes are TRBV7-9 and TRBJ1-6; D ambiguous. Germline V CDR1 and CDR2: SEHNR, FQNEAQ (reference sequence). This CDR3 is 13 amino acids long. Trimming removed 1 base at V and 7 bases at J, with 5 bases between. CDR3: CASSLGENSPLHF. In nucleotides, the CDR3 is TGTGCCAGCAGCTTAGGGGAGAATTCACCCCTCCACTTT.

This clonotype was counted a few times. This rearrangement joins TRBV19 to TRBJ1-1; TRBD1 agrees at 7 bases. The germline V gene encodes CDR1 LNHDA and CDR2 SQIVND (reference sequence). This CDR3 comprises 14 residues. V lost 7 bases to trimming and J lost 1 base; unmatched junction nucleotides: 6. CDR3 in DNA: TGTGCCAGTACTCCCGGGACAGAGAACACTGAAGCTTTCTTT. This encodes CASTPGTENTEAFF.

This clonotype was seen at least ten times. V and J are TRBV29-1 and TRBJ1-1, with D tentatively TRBD1 (5 bases). The germline V and J ends were trimmed by 6 bases and 3 bases, with 14 bases remaining between them. The CDR3 totals 13 residues. Germline V CDR1 and CDR2: SQVTM, ANQGSEA. CDR3 coding DNA: TGCAGCGTAGGACACACTACAGACACTGAAGCTTTCTTT. It translates to CSVGHTTDTEAFF.

This clonotype was counted ten times or more. V and J are TRBV10-3 and TRBJ2-5; D may be TRBD1 (6 bases). This CDR3 contains 13 residues. V was shortened by 6 bases and J by 5 bases, with 13 bases between the two germline ends. The V gene's germline CDR1 is ENHRY and CDR2 SYGVKD. CDR3 coding DNA: TGTGCCATCAGCGGAACAGGGTTGGAGACCCAGTACTTC. Its protein is CAISGTGLETQYF.

This clonotype was seen a handful of times. The chain links TRBV20-1 to TRBJ1-4; weak D call: TRBD1 (5 bases). The CDR3 is 15 residues long. Trimming cost V 6 bases and J 4 bases, with 18 bases left between them. The germline gives CDR1 DFQATT, CDR2 SNEGSKA (reference sequence). The chain's CDR3 is CSARDRGIGNEKLFF. CDR3 DNA sequence: TGCAGTGCCCGGGACCGTGGGATCGGTAATGAAAAACTGTTTTTT.

This clonotype was recorded at least ten times. The chain has TRBV7-9 and TRBJ1-6; D may be TRBD1 (5 bases). Deletions cut 2 bases from V and 8 bases from J, with 7 bases between. The CDR3 spans 13 residues. Germline CDR1 and CDR2: SEHNR and FQNEAQ (reference sequence). The DNA for the CDR3 is TGTGCCAGCAGCTTACTGACAGATTCACCCCTCCACTTT. Its translation: CASSLLTDSPLHF.

V gene TRBV12-3 or TRBV12-4 combines with J gene TRBJ1-1, with a possible D match to TRBD1 (5 bases). CDR3 length equals 13 residues. V lost 6 bases and J lost 6, with 14 bases in between. In DNA, the CDR3 is TGTGCCAGCAGCGTCCAGGGTATATCTGAAGCTTTCTTT. Protein sequence: CASSVQGISEAFF.

The chain uses TRBV2 and TRBJ1-6, with 7 bases lining up with TRBD1. Germline CDR1 is SNHLY and CDR2 is FYNNEI. The CDR3 totals 13 residues. V shed 9 bases and J 10 bases; nucleotides not matched to a gene: 9. CDR3 nucleotides: TGTGCCAGTGGACAGGAGTTCGGCTCACCCCTCCACTTT. It is translated as CASGQEFGSPLHF.